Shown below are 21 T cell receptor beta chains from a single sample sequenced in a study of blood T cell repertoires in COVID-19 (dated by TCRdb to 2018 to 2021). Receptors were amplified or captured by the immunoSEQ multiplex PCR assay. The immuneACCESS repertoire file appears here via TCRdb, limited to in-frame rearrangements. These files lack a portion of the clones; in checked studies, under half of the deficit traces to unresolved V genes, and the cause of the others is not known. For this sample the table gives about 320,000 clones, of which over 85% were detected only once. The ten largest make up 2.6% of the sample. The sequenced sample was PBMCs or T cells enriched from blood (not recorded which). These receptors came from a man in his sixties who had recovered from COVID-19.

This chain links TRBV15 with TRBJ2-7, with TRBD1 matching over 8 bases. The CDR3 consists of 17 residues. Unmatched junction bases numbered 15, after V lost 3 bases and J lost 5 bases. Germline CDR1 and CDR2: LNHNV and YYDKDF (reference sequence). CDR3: CATSRTLSGQGSNEQYF. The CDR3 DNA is TGTGCCACCAGCAGGACCCTCAGTGGACAGGGTAGTAACGAGCAGTACTTC. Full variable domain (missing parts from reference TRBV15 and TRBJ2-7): DAMVIQNPRYQVTQFGKPVTLSCSQTLNHNVMYWYQQKSSQAPKLLFHYYDKDFNNEADTPDNFQSRRPNTSFCFLDIRSPGLGDTAMYLCATSRTLSGQGSNEQYFGPGTRLTVT.

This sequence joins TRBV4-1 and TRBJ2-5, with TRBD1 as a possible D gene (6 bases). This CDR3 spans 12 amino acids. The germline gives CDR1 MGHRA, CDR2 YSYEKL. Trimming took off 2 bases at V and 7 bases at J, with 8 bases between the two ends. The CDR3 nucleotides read TGCGCCAGCAGCCAACCGACAGGGACCCAGTACTTC. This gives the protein CASSQPTGTQYF.

The CDR3 bases are TGCGCCAGCTCGGGGATGAGCGGGGGGGCCTACGAGCAGTACTTC. Residues: CASSGMSGGAYEQYF. The V gene is TRBV4-1, the J gene TRBJ2-7, with TRBD2 matching over 10 bases. Germline CDR1 is MGHRA and CDR2 is YSYEKL. The CDR3 runs to 15 residues. V was pared by 8 bases and J by 2 bases, with 9 bases of the junction left unmatched.

CDR3 coding DNA: TGTGCCAGTACGACTAGCGGTCCCGGGGAGCTGTTTTTT. As protein: CASTTSGPGELFF. The chain couples TRBV19 to TRBJ2-2, with 9 bases lining up with TRBD2. The V gene end was trimmed by 7 bases and the J gene end by 6 bases; junction bases not matched to a gene: 3. The CDR3 has 13 residues. CDR1 is LNHDA and CDR2 is SQIVND in the germline V gene (reference sequence).

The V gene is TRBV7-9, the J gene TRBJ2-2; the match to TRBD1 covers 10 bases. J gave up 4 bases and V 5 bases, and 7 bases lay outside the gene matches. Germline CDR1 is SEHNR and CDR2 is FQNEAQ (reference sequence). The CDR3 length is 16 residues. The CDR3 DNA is TGTGCCAGCAGCCCCTTCCGGGACAGGGGCACCGGGGAGCTGTTTTTT. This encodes CASSPFRDRGTGELFF.

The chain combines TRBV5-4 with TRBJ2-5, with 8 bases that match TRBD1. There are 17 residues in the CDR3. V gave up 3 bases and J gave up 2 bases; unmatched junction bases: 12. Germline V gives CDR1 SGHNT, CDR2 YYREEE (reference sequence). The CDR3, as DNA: TGTGCCAGCAGCTCTGCCGCGGGACAGGCGGGACAAGAGACCCAGTACTTC. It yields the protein CASSSAAGQAGQETQYF.

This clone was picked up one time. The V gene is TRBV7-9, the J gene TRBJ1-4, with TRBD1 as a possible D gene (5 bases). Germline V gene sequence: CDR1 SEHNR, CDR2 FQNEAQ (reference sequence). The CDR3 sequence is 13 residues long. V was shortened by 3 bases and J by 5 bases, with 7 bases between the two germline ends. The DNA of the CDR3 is TGTGCCAGCAGCTTGGACAAGAATGAAAAACTGTTTTTT. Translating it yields CASSLDKNEKLFF.

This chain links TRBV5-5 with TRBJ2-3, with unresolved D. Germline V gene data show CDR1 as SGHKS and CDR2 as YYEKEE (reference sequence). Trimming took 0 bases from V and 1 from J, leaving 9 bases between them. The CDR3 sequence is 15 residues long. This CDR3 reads CASSLGWQGTDTQYF. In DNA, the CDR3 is TGTGCCAGCAGCTTGGGGTGGCAGGGCACAGATACGCAGTATTTT. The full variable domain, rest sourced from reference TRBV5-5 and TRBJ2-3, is DAGVTQSPTHLIKTRGQQVTLRCSPISGHKSVSWYQQVLGQGPQFIFQYYEKEERGRGNFPDRFSARQFPNYSSELNVNALLLGDSALYLCASSLGWQGTDTQYFGPGTRLTVL.

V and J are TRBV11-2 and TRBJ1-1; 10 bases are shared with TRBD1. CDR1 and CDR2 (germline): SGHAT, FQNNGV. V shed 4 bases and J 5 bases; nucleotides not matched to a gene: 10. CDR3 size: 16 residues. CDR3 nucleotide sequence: TGTGCCAGCAGCTCCGGGACAGGGGCGGTATGGACTGAAGCTTTCTTT. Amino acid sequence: CASSSGTGAVWTEAFF.

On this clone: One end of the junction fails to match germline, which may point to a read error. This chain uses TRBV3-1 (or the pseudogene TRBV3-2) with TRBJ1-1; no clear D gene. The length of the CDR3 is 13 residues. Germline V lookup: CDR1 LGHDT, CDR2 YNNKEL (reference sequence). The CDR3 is CASSLGDRAEAHF. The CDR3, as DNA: TGTGCCAGCAGCCTCGGAGATCGAGCTGAAGCCCACTTT.

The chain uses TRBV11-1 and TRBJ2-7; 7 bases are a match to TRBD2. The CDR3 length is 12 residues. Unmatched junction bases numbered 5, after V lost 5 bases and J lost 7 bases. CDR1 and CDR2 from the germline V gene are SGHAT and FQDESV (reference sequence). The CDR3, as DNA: TGTGCCAGCAGCCCGACTAGCCCTGAGCAGTACTTC. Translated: CASSPTSPEQYF. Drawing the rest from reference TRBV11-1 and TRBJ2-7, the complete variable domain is EAEVAQSPRYKITEKSQAVAFWCDPISGHATLYWYRQILGQGPELLVQFQDESVVDDSQLPKDRFSAERLKGVDSTLKIQPAELGDSAMYLCASSPTSPEQYFGPGTRLTVT.

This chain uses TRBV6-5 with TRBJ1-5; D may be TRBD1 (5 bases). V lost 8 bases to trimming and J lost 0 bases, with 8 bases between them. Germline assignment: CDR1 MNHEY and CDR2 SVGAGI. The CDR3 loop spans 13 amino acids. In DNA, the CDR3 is TGTGCCAGCCGGGGACTTAGCAATCAGCCCCAGCATTTT. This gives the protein CASRGLSNQPQHF.

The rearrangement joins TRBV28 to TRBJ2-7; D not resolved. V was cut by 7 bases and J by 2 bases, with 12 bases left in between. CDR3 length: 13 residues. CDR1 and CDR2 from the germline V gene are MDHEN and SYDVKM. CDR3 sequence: CASTEWSTYEQYF. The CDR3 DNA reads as TGTGCCAGCACGGAGTGGAGTACCTACGAGCAGTACTTC.

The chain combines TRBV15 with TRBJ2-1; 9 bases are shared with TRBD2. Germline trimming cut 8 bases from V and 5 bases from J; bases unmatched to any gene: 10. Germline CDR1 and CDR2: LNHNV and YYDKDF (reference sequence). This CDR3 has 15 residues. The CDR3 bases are TGTGCCACCGGAGCGCGGACTAGCGCGGACAATGAGCAGTTCTTC. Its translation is CATGARTSADNEQFF. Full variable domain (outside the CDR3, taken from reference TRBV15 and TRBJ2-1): DAMVIQNPRYQVTQFGKPVTLSCSQTLNHNVMYWYQQKSSQAPKLLFHYYDKDFNNEADTPDNFQSRRPNTSFCFLDIRSPGLGDTAMYLCATGARTSADNEQFFGPGTRLTVL.

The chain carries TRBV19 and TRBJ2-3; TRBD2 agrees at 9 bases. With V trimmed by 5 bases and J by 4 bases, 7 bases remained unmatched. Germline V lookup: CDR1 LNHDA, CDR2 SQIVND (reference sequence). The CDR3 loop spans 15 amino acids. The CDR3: CASSSASGAADTQYF. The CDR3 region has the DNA TGTGCCAGTAGTTCGGCTAGCGGGGCAGCAGATACGCAGTATTTT.

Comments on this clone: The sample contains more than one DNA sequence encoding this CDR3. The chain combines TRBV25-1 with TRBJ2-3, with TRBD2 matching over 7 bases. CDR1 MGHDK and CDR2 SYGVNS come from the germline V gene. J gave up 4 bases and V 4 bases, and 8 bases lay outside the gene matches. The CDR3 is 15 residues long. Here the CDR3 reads CASSVSGRAADTQYF. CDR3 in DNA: TGTGCCAGCAGTGTCAGTGGGAGGGCCGCAGATACGCAGTATTTT.

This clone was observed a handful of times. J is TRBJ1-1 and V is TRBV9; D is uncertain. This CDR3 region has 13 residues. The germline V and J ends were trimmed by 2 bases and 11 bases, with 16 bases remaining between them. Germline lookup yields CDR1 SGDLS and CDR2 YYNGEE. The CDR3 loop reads CASSVLPSSGAFF. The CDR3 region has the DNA TGTGCCAGCAGCGTGCTCCCCTCCTCCGGGGCTTTCTTT.

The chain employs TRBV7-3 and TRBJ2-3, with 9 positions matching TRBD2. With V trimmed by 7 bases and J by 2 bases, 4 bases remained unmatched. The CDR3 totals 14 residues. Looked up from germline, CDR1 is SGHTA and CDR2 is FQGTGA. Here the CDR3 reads CASTTSGDTDTQYF. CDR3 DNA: TGTGCCAGCACGACTAGCGGAGACACAGATACGCAGTATTTT.

The chain's CDR3 is CASSTEARDKPYEQYF. The CDR3 DNA is TGTGCCAGCAGCACCGAAGCCCGGGACAAACCCTACGAGCAGTACTTC. The gene calls are TRBV6-2 or TRBV6-3 and TRBJ2-7; D may be TRBD1 (6 bases). With 6 bases removed from V and 2 bases from J, the gap between germline ends came to 20 bases. The CDR3 is 16 amino acids. Germline V gene lookup returns CDR1 MNHEY and CDR2 SVGEGT.

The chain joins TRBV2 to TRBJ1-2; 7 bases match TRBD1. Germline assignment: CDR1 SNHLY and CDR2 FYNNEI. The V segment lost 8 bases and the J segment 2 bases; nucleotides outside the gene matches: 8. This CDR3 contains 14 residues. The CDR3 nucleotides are TGTGCCAGCCTCCGGGACAGAGCAAACTATGGCTACACCTTC. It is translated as CASLRDRANYGYTF.

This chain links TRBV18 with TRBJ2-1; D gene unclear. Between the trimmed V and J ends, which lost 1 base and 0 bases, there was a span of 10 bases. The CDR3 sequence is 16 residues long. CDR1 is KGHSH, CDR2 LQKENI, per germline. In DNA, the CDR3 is TGTGCCAGCTCACCACTTGATCTCAGCTCCTACAATGAGCAGTTCTTC. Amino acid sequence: CASSPLDLSSYNEQFF.